This T cell receptor (beta chain) was recovered during a study of shared clonotypes between healthy human individuals. Across the whole study: A few men and two women, aged 18 to 49, were donors.

Study observations and caveats: Rarefaction demonstrated incomplete sorted-subset sequencing despite large depth. An anticipated effect of sequencing depth on clonotype sharing among donors was recognized.

In the authors' methods: Quality scores were absent from the junction-only immunoSEQ sequences, so filtering differed. This table comes from immunoSEQ multiplex PCR, and its TCRdb copy is limited to in-frame clones, with some not included. V, J and clone size are taken as reported in that table, and D and trimming were inferred from the DNA itself. This table holds a few million clones, 90% to 97% found once. The junction had 13 bases not matched to a gene; V was cut back by 10 bases and J by 10 bases. This CDR3 spans 13 amino acids. Per the germline V gene, CDR1 is ENHRY and CDR2 is SYGVKD. For this clone: Its target is unknown.

The sequenced material came from naive CD4+ T cells sorted from blood. The subset denotes: CD45RA+ positively selected. The TCR sequence derives from a man younger than 30 in good health. The chain is built from TRBV10-3 and TRBJ2-3; the match to TRBD2 covers 8 bases. CDR3 DNA: TGTGCCACCTGGAAAGCGGGGGCCCGGGCGCAGTATTTT. Translated: CATWKAGARAQYF.